These 3 T cell receptor beta chains originate from one sample sequenced in a study of T cells in Graves' hyperthyroidism and ophthalmopathy (dated by TCRdb to the late 2010s). To prepare the library, multiplex PCR was applied. Sequenced using an Illumina HiSeq 2000. The TCR beta CDR3 regions were amplified from the RNA transcripts. The first round of RT-PCR for the TCR CDR3 was performed with the HTBI primer set and the Qiagen OneStep RT-PCR kit. In TCRdb, the public reads were trimmed at Q25 with fastp and aligned with MiXCR, with productive beta chains retained. Under each unique CDR3 protein, matching rows form one entry showing the most common genes and DNA. The sample table shows 400,000 to 550,000 distinct CDR3 sequences, and roughly 24% are seen once. The ten largest clonotypes hold roughly 10% of the sample. Sequencing was performed on blood. Receptors were obtained from a woman in her thirties with Graves' ophthalmopathy.

The table lists this clonotype with many counts. The V gene is TRBV10-3, the J gene TRBJ2-5, with D tentatively TRBD1 (7 bases). V dropped 4 bases and J dropped 2 bases, with 17 bases sitting between them. This CDR3 comprises 16 residues. Germline CDR1 and CDR2: ENHRY and SYGVKD. In DNA form, the CDR3 reads TGTGCCATCAGTGGGAGGGGGACAGTAGGACAAGAGACCCAGTACTTC. Its protein is CAISGRGTVGQETQYF.

This clonotype was counted many times. The J gene is TRBJ1-1, the V gene TRBV18; maybe TRBD1 (5 bases). Germline V gene data show CDR1 as KGHSH and CDR2 as LQKENI. The CDR3 runs 14 residues. V was clipped by 3 bases and J by 1 base, with 9 bases between them. Written as DNA, the CDR3 is TGTGCCAGCTCACCTCGGGGACGGAACACTGAAGCTTTCTTT. It specifies CASSPRGRNTEAFF.

This clonotype was detected many times. CDR3 loop: CASSLAGEGRTEAFF. For the CDR3, the DNA is TGTGCCAGCAGTTTAGCGGGGGAAGGCAGAACTGAAGCTTTCTTT. The chain combines TRBV12-3 or TRBV12-4 with TRBJ1-1; maybe TRBD1 (5 bases). The CDR3 is made up of 15 amino acids. The V end was cut by 0 bases, the J end by 5 bases, with 13 bases between.